A selection of T cell receptor beta chains follows, all from one sample in a study of shared clonotypes between healthy human individuals. The data were produced by immunoSEQ multiplex PCR, yet TCRdb's version contains in-frame clones alone and is incomplete. Of about 680,000 clones in the sample, approximately 90% were seen once. Specimen: naive CD8+ T cells sorted from blood. These receptors originate from a man aged 25 to 40 in good health. The CDR3 runs from the conserved cysteine through the conserved F or W. The D gene is left open where the match is weak. The size entry is marked missing in some rows and otherwise reads once, few, many or a size class.

>TRBV13|-|TRBJ1-1|-|13
TGTGCCAGCAGCTCGCCACAGGGCACTGAAGCTTTCTTT
CASSSPQGTEAFF
>TRBV7-2|once|TRBJ2-3|TRBD2|16
TGTGCCAGCAGCTTATTAAAAGCGGGAGGGACAGATACGCAGTATTTT
CASSLLKAGGTDTQYF
>TRBV6-6|once|TRBJ2-5|-|16
TGTGCCAGCAGTTACTCCCCGGGGAGGGGGTGGGAGACCCAGTACTTC
CASSYSPGRGWETQYF
>TRBV25-1|-|TRBJ1-1|-|17
TGTGCCCACTGCGGCGGGCAGAAAGTAAAAGTTTACACTGAAGCTTTCTTT
CAHCGGQKVKVYTEAFF
>TRBV27|-|TRBJ2-7|-|16
TGTGCCAGCAGTCCCGCTGAAGGGCGTAGATACTACGAGCAGTACTTC
CASSPAEGRRYYEQYF
>TRBV6-1|-|TRBJ2-5|-|10
TGTGCCAGCAGTGACCCGACCCAGTACTTC
CASSDPTQYF
>TRBV4-3|-|TRBJ2-3|-|16
TGCGCCAGCAGCCAAGACTGGGCAGGGGGCACAGATACGCAGTATTTT
CASSQDWAGGTDTQYF
>TRBV29-1|-|TRBJ2-6|TRBD1|17
TGCAGCGTTGACCTCACTGAGACAGGGGCTGGGGCCAACGTCCTGACTTTC
CSVDLTETGAGANVLTF
>TRBV2|-|TRBJ2-7|TRBD2|14
TGTGCCAGCCATAGCGGGAGGAGCTCCTACGAGCAGTACTTC
CASHSGRSSYEQYF
>TRBV6-5|-|TRBJ1-5|-|15
TGTGCCAGCAAACAACAGAGCCTTAGCAATCAGCCCCAGCATTTT
CASKQQSLSNQPQHF
>TRBV28|-|TRBJ2-6|-|16
TGTGCCAGCAGTTCGCCGACAGGCTCTGGGGCCAACGTCCTGACTTTC
CASSSPTGSGANVLTF
>TRBV7-6|-|TRBJ2-1|-|13
TGTGCCAGCAGCTTAAGGCCTGTCAATGAGCAGTTCTTC
CASSLRPVNEQFF
>TRBV27|once|TRBJ2-1|-|13
TGTGCCAGCAGTTTCCTGATAAGGGATGAGCAGTTCTTC
CASSFLIRDEQFF
>TRBV5-1|-|TRBJ2-1|TRBD2|20
TGCGCCAGCAGCTTCGAATGGACTAGCGGGAGGGTCAGCTCCTACAATGAGCAGTTCTTC
CASSFEWTSGRVSSYNEQFF
>TRBV19|-|TRBJ2-1|-|13
TGTGCCAGTAGTATAGCGCTTAATCGGGAGCAGTTCTTC
CASSIALNREQFF
>TRBV19|-|TRBJ1-1|-|14
TGTGCCAGTAGTATCGGTAACGGAGACACTGAAGCTTTCTTT
CASSIGNGDTEAFF
>TRBV27|-|TRBJ2-7|-|15
TGTGCCAGCAGTTCCCGACAGTTCACCCACTACGAGCAGTACTTC
CASSSRQFTHYEQYF
>TRBV10-3|few|TRBJ2-1|-|15
TGTGCCATCAGTGCCCTCGGGACGGGCAACAATGAGCAGTTCTTC
CAISALGTGNNEQFF
>TRBV11-2|-|TRBJ2-7|TRBD2|16
TGTGCCAGCAGCTTAGGGGGACTAGCGGGCTCCTACGAGCAGTACTTC
CASSLGGLAGSYEQYF
>TRBV7-8|-|TRBJ2-7|-|13
TGTGCCAGCAGCTTAGATCTAGTTTCCGAGCAGTACTTC
CASSLDLVSEQYF
>TRBV2|-|TRBJ2-7|-|15
TGTGCCAGCAAGGGAGCGGGACAGGTTTACTACGAGCAGTACTTC
CASKGAGQVYYEQYF
>TRBV4-1|-|TRBJ2-3|TRBD2|18
TGCGCCAGCAGACACACACCGGGGGCTAGCGGGACCGCAGATACGCAGTATTTT
CASRHTPGASGTADTQYF